The source of this T cell receptor (beta chain) is a study of OX40 agonist ivuxolimab in advanced cancers. Study results and caveats: There was clonal expansion of CD4+ and CD8+ blood T cells by week 6 at 0.1 to 3.0 mg/kg.

Worth noting for this clone: Its antigen is unknown.

Trimming removed 5 bases from V and 4 bases from J, with 17 bases in between. The germline CDR1 and CDR2 sequences are SGHAT and FQNNGV. The CDR3 sequence is 16 residues long. Clones were sequenced by immunoSEQ multiplex PCR, and TCRdb holds only the in-frame ones, with some missing. The repertoire includes 100,000 or so clones, about 88% of them detected once, and less than 0.2% sits in the top ten. V is TRBV11-2 and J is TRBJ2-2, with D possibly TRBD1 on 5 matching bases. The sequences come from CD4+ or CD8+ T cells sorted from blood, collected in a trial of the OX40 agonist ivuxolimab. This TCR was recovered from an adult with an advanced solid tumor such as melanoma, head and neck, liver or kidney cancer. The chain's CDR3 is CASSLSRQQTTGELFF. The CDR3 DNA reads TGTGCCAGCAGCCTGAGCCGACAGCAAACCACCGGGGAGCTGTTTTTT.